The 8 T cell receptor beta chains below come from one sample, sequenced in a study of T cells in women clearing cervical HPV infection. Libraries were prepared by immunoSEQ multiplex PCR; TCRdb keeps only in-frame clonotypes and omits some of them. This listing includes roughly 20,000 clones. Sequenced input: blood buffy coat. Receptors originate from a woman aged 18-69 years with a cervical HPV16 infection that either progressed to CIN3+ or cleared (not recorded which).

As for this clone: The CDR3 end falls 3 residues outside the read, so it is completed with the germline J gene. V and J are TRBV10-3 and TRBJ2-2; 9 bases align to TRBD1. Per the germline V gene, CDR1 is ENHRY and CDR2 is SYGVKD. The CDR3 contains 14 residues. Trimming took 5 bases from V and 8 from J; bases not matched to a gene: 6. Here the CDR3 reads CAISLDRGRGELFF. CDR3 bases read: TGTGCCATCAGTCTGGACAGGGGTAGGGGGGAG.

Note on this clone: The observed sequence ends 3 residues before the CDR3 terminus, with the missing tail filled in from the germline J gene. This rearrangement joins TRBV7-8 to TRBJ2-2, with TRBD1 matching 9 bases. This CDR3 contains 15 residues. Germline values: CDR1 SGHVS, CDR2 FQNEAQ. This CDR3 reads CASSLLTGGYEKLFF. The CDR3 bases that were read are TGTGCCAGCAGCTTACTTACAGGGGGCTATGAAAAG.

The CDR3 here is CSARGLDRGQETQYF. CDR3 DNA (partial): TGCAGTGCTAGAGGCCTCGACCGGGGCCAAGAGACC. The V call is TRBV20-1, the J call TRBJ2-5, with a tentative D call TRBD2 (5 bases). The CDR3 end is not reached by the read, which stops 3 residues before it; the germline J gene fills it in. The V end was cut by 1 base, the J end by 1 base, with 13 bases between. The CDR3 runs to 15 residues. Germline V gene sequence: CDR1 DFQATT, CDR2 SNEGSKA (reference sequence).

A word on this clone: The missing CDR3 end, 3 residues past where the read stops, is filled in from the germline J gene. This sequence joins TRBV5-1 and TRBJ2-7, with 7 bases that match TRBD1. CDR1 and CDR2 from the germline V gene are SGHRS and YFSETQ. V shed 3 bases, J shed 5 bases, and the junction held 11 bases outside the gene matches. The CDR3 contains 15 residues. Incomplete CDR3 DNA: TGCGCCAGCAGCTCCGACAGGGTAGTAATCCACGAG. Translation: CASSSDRVVIHE. The entire CDR3 reads CASSSDRVVIHEQYF.

Remarks on this clone: The sequenced fragment ends 3 residues before the CDR3 boundary, so the rest is inferred from the germline J gene. The genes are TRBV18 and TRBJ1-2; D is possibly TRBD1 (6 bases). Germline values: CDR1 KGHSH, CDR2 LQKENI. This CDR3 comprises 17 residues. CDR3 protein: CASSPRLVQGIIDTYTF. CDR3 DNA, as far as it was read: TGTGCCAGCTCACCACGGCTGGTACAGGGAATAATAGATACC. The full variable domain, its missing parts supplied by reference TRBV18 and TRBJ1-2, is NAGVMQNPRHLVRRRGQEARLRCSPMKGHSHVYWYRQLPEEGLKFMVYLQKENIIDESGMPKERFSAEFPKEGPSILRIQQVVRGDSAAYFCASSPRLVQGIIDTYTFGSGTRLTVV.

A note on this clone: Other DNA sequences in the sample encode the same CDR3. CDR3 DNA, as far as it was read: TGTGCCAGCTACGAACAGGGTCGCCAAGAGACG. Protein sequence: CASYEQGRQET. The full CDR3 protein reads CASYEQGRQETQYF. The chain recombines TRBV6-2 or TRBV6-3 with TRBJ2-3, with D possibly matching TRBD1 (6 bases). The CDR3 extends 3 residues past the end of the read, so its final part is completed from the germline J gene. From germline, CDR1 is MNHEY and CDR2 SVGEGT. This CDR3 is 14 amino acids long.

For this clone: Read coverage stops 3 residues before the CDR3 terminus; the germline J gene supplies the remainder. The V call is TRBV30, the J call TRBJ2-2; a weak D match, TRBD2 (7 bases). The CDR3 consists of 13 residues. Germline V gene lookup returns CDR1 GTSNPN and CDR2 SVGIG (reference sequence). CDR3 sequence: CAWRGGGGSPLFF. CDR3 bases read: TGTGCCTGGAGAGGGGGGGGCGGTTCACCG.

A word on this clone: The CDR3 is cut off 3 residues early in the read; its end comes from the germline J gene. V is TRBV12-3 or TRBV12-4 and J is TRBJ1-1; TRBD1 matches at 7 bases. This CDR3 has 14 amino acids. The V segment lost 8 bases and the J segment 4 bases; nucleotides outside the gene matches: 10. The CDR3 bases that were read are TGTGCCAGCGCCCAGGGGGGTGGGGGCACTGAA. It yields the protein CASAQGGGGTE. The full CDR3 protein is CASAQGGGGTEAFF.